This T cell receptor (beta chain) emerged from a study of technical replicates of blood from several donors. The germline CDR1 and CDR2 sequences are SGHTA and FQGNSA. Trimming took off 2 bases at V and 5 bases at J, with 15 bases between the two ends. The CDR3 is 15 residues long. Some clones are missing from TCRdb's copy, which holds only in-frame ones; the method was immunoSEQ multiplex PCR. The top ten hold roughly 0.3% of the sample, which has 95,000 or so clones, 85% to 95% seen once. The chain couples TRBV7-2 to TRBJ2-5; possibly TRBD1 for D (6 bases). The source is a human donor in good health. Material: T cells isolated from PBMCs. For the CDR3, the DNA is TGTGCCAGCAGCTTATTTCAGGGAAGGGGGGAGACCCAGTACTTC. It codes for CASSLFQGRGETQYF.